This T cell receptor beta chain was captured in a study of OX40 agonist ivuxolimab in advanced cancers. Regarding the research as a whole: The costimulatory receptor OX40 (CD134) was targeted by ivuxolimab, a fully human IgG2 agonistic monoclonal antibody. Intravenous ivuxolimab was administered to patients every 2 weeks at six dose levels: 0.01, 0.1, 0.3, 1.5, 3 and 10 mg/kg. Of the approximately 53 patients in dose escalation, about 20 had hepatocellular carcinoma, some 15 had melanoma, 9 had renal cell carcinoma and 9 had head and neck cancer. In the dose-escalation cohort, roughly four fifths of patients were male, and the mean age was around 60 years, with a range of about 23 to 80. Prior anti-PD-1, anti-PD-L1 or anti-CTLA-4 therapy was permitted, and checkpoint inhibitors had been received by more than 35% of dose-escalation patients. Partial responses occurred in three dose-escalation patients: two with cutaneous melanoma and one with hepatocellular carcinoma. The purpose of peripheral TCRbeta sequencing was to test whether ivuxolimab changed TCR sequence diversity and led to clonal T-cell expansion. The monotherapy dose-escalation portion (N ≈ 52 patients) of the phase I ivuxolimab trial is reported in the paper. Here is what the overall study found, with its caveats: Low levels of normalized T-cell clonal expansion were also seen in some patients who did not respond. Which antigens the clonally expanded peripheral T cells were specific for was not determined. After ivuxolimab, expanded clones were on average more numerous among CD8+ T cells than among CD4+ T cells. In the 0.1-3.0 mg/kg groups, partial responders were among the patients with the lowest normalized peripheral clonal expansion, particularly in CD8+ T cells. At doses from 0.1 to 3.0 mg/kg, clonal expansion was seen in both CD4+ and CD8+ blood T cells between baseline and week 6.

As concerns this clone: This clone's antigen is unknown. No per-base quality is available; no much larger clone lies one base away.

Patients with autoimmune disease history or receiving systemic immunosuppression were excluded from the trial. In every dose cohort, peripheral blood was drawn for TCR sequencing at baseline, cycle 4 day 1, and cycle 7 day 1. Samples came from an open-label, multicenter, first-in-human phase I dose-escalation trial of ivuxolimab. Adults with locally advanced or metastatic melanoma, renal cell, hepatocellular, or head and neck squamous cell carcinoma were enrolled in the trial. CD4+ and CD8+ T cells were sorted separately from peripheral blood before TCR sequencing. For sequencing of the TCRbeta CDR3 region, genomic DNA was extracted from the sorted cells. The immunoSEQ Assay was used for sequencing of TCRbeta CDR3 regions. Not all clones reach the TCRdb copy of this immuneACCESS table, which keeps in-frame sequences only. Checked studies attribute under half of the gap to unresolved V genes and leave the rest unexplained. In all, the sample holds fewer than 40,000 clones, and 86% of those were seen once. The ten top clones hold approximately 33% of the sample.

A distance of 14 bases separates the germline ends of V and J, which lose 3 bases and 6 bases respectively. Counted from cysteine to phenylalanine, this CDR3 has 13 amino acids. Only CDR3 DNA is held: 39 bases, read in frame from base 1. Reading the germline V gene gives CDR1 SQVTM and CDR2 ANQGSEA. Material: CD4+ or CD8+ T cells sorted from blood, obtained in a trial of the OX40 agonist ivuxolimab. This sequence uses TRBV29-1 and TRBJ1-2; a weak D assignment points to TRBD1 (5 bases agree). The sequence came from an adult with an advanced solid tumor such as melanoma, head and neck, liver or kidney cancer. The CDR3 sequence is CSVEHRTNDGYTF. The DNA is TGCAGCGTTGAGCACAGGACAAATGATGGCTACACCTTC.